These T cell receptor beta chains were read from a single sample in a study of early stage breast cancer tumors. TCRdb's table, derived via immunoSEQ multiplex PCR, lists solely in-frame clones and lacks some. Here the sample spans around 25,000 clones, approximately 67% being singletons. Sequencing used breast tumor tissue. The receptors come from a person in their sixties or seventies with breast cancer. Each CDR3 is given with its conserved first and last residue. D genes are given only for firm matches. The size field is filled for only some rows; it gives once, few, many or a size class.

size	D	V	J	CDR3	DNA
-	-	TRBV25-1	TRBJ2-5	CASSERGRGTETQYF	TGTGCCAGCAGTGAACGAGGGCGGGGAACGGAGACCCAGTACTTC
few	-	TRBV7-2	TRBJ1-2	CASSYFDSDSYGYTF	TGTGCCAGCAGCTATTTTGATTCCGACAGCTATGGCTACACCTTC
-	-	TRBV9	TRBJ2-2	CASSVGAGRPGELFF	TGTGCCAGCAGCGTAGGGGCAGGCCGGCCCGGGGAGCTGTTTTTT
-	TRBD2	TRBV29-1	TRBJ2-3	CSVLAGGWADTQYF	TGCAGCGTTCTAGCGGGAGGGTGGGCAGATACGCAGTATTTT
few	-	TRBV7-9	TRBJ1-1	CASSFGRGGGNTEAFF	TGTGCCAGCAGCTTCGGTAGGGGGGGTGGGAACACTGAAGCTTTCTTT
-	TRBD2	TRBV11-2	TRBJ2-5	CASSSLAGEGETQYF	TGCGCCAGCAGCTCACTAGCGGGAGAGGGAGAGACCCAGTACTTC
-	TRBD1	TRBV29-1	TRBJ1-2	CSVDLTGAYGYTF	TGCAGCGTAGATTTGACAGGGGCCTATGGCTACACCTTC
-	-	TRBV19	TRBJ1-2	CASSIEGQRGYTF	TGTGCCAGTAGTATTGAGGGACAACGCGGCTACACCTTC
-	TRBD2	TRBV5-5	TRBJ2-1	CASSLELAGATSYNEQFF	TGTGCCAGCAGCTTGGAACTAGCGGGAGCGACTTCCTACAATGAGCAGTTCTTC
-	-	TRBV7-2	TRBJ2-3	CATRVRGSTDTQYF	TGTGCCACCCGAGTGCGGGGAAGCACAGATACGCAGTATTTT
-	TRBD1	TRBV6-5	TRBJ1-5	CASSYSGTGAQPQHF	TGTGCCAGCAGTTACTCAGGGACAGGGGCACAGCCCCAGCATTTT
-	TRBD1	TRBV19	TRBJ1-1	CASRLQGLDTEAFF	TGTGCCAGTAGGCTACAGGGGCTTGACACTGAAGCTTTCTTT
-	-	TRBV11-3	TRBJ2-5	CASSFAGAETQYF	TGTGCCAGCAGCTTTGCAGGTGCGGAGACCCAGTACTTC
-	-	TRBV11-3	TRBJ1-1	CASSPRDTEAFF	TGTGCCAGCAGCCCCCGGGACACTGAAGCTTTCTTT
-	-	TRBV29-1	TRBJ2-2	CSVARDSTGELFF	TGCAGCGTTGCCAGGGATAGCACCGGGGAGCTGTTTTTT
-	TRBD2	TRBV7-2	TRBJ2-1	CASSLTSGKYNEQFF	TGTGCCAGCAGCTTGACTAGCGGGAAATACAATGAGCAGTTCTTC
-	TRBD1	TRBV9	TRBJ2-3	CASSVEQGGTDTQYF	TGTGCCAGCAGCGTAGAGCAGGGGGGCACAGATACGCAGTATTTT
-	-	TRBV9	TRBJ2-1	CASAPGDNEQFF	TGTGCCAGCGCTCCCGGGGACAATGAGCAGTTCTTC
large	-	TRBV9	TRBJ1-2	CASSVQGSNYGYTF	TGTGCCAGCAGCGTCCAGGGTTCTAACTATGGCTACACCTTC
-	TRBD2	TRBV7-8	TRBJ2-1	CASSSRLAGLENEQFF	TGTGCCAGCAGCTCACGTCTAGCGGGATTGGAAAATGAGCAGTTCTTC
-	-	TRBV5-6	TRBJ1-2	CASSLSGPGSYGYTF	TGTGCCAGCAGCTTGTCCGGCCCCGGGAGCTATGGCTACACCTTC
once	TRBD2	TRBV27	TRBJ2-7	CASKGTSGSISSYEQYF	TGTGCCAGCAAGGGGACTAGCGGGAGTATAAGCTCCTACGAGCAGTACTTC
few	-	TRBV29-1	TRBJ1-1	CSVPGGEAFF	TGCAGCGTCCCTGGGGGGGAAGCTTTCTTT
few	-	TRBV18	TRBJ2-1	CASSQNEMAGQYNEQFF	TGTGCCAGCTCACAAAACGAAATGGCGGGCCAATACAATGAGCAGTTCTTC
-	-	TRBV5-1	TRBJ2-7	CASSLGQAPSEQYF	TGCGCCAGCAGCTTGGGACAGGCCCCTAGCGAGCAGTACTTC
-	-	TRBV28	TRBJ1-4	CASSAWQGKFF	TGTGCCAGCAGTGCTTGGCAGGGGAAGTTTTTT
-	-	TRBV2	TRBJ2-7	CASSEQGVDYEQYF	TGTGCCAGCAGTGAACAGGGTGTGGACTACGAGCAGTACTTC
-	-	TRBV4-3	TRBJ2-7	CASSQTQGTYEQYF	TGCGCCAGCAGCCAGACTCAGGGAACCTACGAGCAGTACTTC
-	-	TRBV21-1	TRBJ1-2	CASLCRGLNYGYTF	TGTGCCAGCCTCTGCAGGGGGCTCAACTATGGCTACACCTTC
-	TRBD2	TRBV5-1	TRBJ2-7	CASSFLAGPTYEQYF	TGCGCCAGCAGCTTTTTAGCGGGACCAACCTACGAGCAGTACTTC
few	TRBD1	TRBV6-6	TRBJ2-3	CASSYGTVSSTDTQYF	TGTGCCAGCAGTTACGGGACAGTTTCTTCCACAGATACGCAGTATTTT
many	-	TRBV5-1	TRBJ1-2	CASSLSGHLDYGYTF	TGCGCCAGCAGCTTGTCGGGACACCTAGACTATGGCTACACCTTC
-	-	TRBV5-4	TRBJ2-7	CASSWGPTEQYF	TGTGCCAGCAGCTGGGGCCCCACGGAGCAGTACTTC
-	TRBD2	TRBV11-3	TRBJ2-1	CASSLGLAINEQFF	TGTGCCAGCAGCTTAGGACTAGCGATCAATGAGCAGTTCTTC
few	-	TRBV7-2	TRBJ2-1	CASSLARGSNNEQFF	TGTGCCAGCAGCTTAGCGCGGGGTAGCAACAATGAGCAGTTCTTC
-	-	TRBV7-8	TRBJ2-1	CASSLTEDNEQFF	TGTGCCAGCAGCTTAACAGAAGACAATGAGCAGTTCTTC
-	TRBD2	TRBV7-2	TRBJ2-7	CASSRHTSGAYEQYF	TGTGCCAGCAGCCGTCATACTAGCGGGGCGTACGAGCAGTACTTC
-	-	TRBV28	TRBJ2-6	CASSAPSRTGANVLTF	TGTGCCAGCAGTGCCCCCTCCAGGACTGGGGCCAACGTCCTGACTTTC
few	-	TRBV29-1	TRBJ2-3	CSVGGVGATADTDTQYF	TGCAGCGTTGGGGGGGTCGGAGCGACAGCGGACACAGATACGCAGTATTTT
-	TRBD1	TRBV19	TRBJ1-5	CASSIAGGLNQPQHF	TGTGCCAGTAGTATTGCAGGGGGCTTGAATCAGCCCCAGCATTTT